Below, 17 T cell receptor beta chains from the same sample are listed, as sequenced in a study of T cells in Graves' hyperthyroidism and ophthalmopathy. Amplification yielded TCR beta CDR3 regions, with RNA transcripts as the source. During a first-round RT-PCR of the TCR CDR3, the HTBI primer set was used. Each CDR3 protein gets one entry after TCRdb re-called the multiplex PCR reads with MiXCR. The sample records roughly 290,000 distinct CDR3 sequences, 12% to 15% being singletons. The sequencing input was blood. The origin of the receptors is a middle-aged woman with Graves' hyperthyroidism.

This clonotype was seen at least ten times. The gene calls are TRBV6-2 or TRBV6-3 and TRBJ2-7, with 7 positions matching TRBD2. The junction had 12 bases not matched to a gene; V was cut back by 8 bases and J by 5 bases. The germline V gene has CDR1 MNHEY and CDR2 SVGEGT. CDR3 length: 14 amino acids. The CDR3 nucleotides read TGTGCCAGCCGTCCTGCGGGAGCGTCCCACGAGCAGTACTTC. Amino acids: CASRPAGASHEQYF.

As to this clonotype: A read error may produce the germline difference seen at one junction end. CDR3: CASSLTGGYTEASF. CDR3 DNA sequence: TGTGCCAGCAGTTTGACAGGGGGCTACACTGAAGCTTCCTTT. The chain has TRBV12-3 or TRBV12-4 and TRBJ1-1; 10 bases fit TRBD1. The CDR3 has 14 residues.

This chain links TRBV6-1 with TRBJ2-7; D is ambiguous. The V gene lost 10 bases and the J gene lost 2 bases, with 15 bases spanning the gap. CDR1 MNHNS and CDR2 SASEGT come from the germline V gene. The CDR3 consists of 13 residues. CDR3 sequence reads: CATRLQQTYEQYF. CDR3 bases: TGTGCCACCCGCCTCCAACAGACCTACGAGCAGTACTTC.

This clonotype was detected ten times or more. V and J are TRBV6-1 and TRBJ2-7; D not resolved. Germline CDR1 and CDR2: MNHNS and SASEGT. The CDR3 extends over 11 amino acids. Trimming took off 2 bases at V and 7 bases at J, with 6 bases between the two ends. CDR3 sequence (DNA): TGTGCCAGCAGTGAATTGACAGAGCAGTACTTC. It yields the protein CASSELTEQYF.

A word on this clonotype: This clone may be a read error of a much larger clone one base away. J is TRBJ2-1 and V is TRBV2; no firm D call. The V end lost 5 bases, the J end lost 11 bases, and 13 bases lay between the germline ends. From germline, CDR1 is SNHLY and CDR2 FYNNEI. The CDR3 extends over 12 amino acids. The CDR3 is CASSYTQDQQFF. Here the CDR3 DNA reads TGTGCCAGCAGTTACACCCAGGACCAGCAGTTCTTC.

The chain employs TRBV20-1 and TRBJ1-2, with D perhaps matching TRBD1 (6 bases). Germline values: CDR1 DFQATT, CDR2 SNEGSKA (reference sequence). The length of the CDR3 is 13 residues. Trimming removed 3 bases from V and 5 bases from J, with 13 bases in between. For the CDR3, the DNA is TGCAGTGCTAGTTCCGGACAGTTTTATGGCTACACCTTC. It codes for CSASSGQFYGYTF.

This clonotype was detected many times. V is TRBV5-8 and J is TRBJ2-5, with D perhaps matching TRBD2 (5 bases). The CDR3 runs to 14 residues. Germline values: CDR1 SGHTS, CDR2 YDEGEE. With 4 bases removed from V and 2 bases from J, the gap between germline ends came to 12 bases. The CDR3 spells CASSPRTVQETQYF. The CDR3 bases are TGTGCCAGCAGCCCGAGGACTGTTCAAGAGACCCAGTACTTC.

This clonotype has ten or more counts. V and J are TRBV5-6 and TRBJ1-5; D remains ambiguous. Germline V gene sequence: CDR1 SGHDT, CDR2 YYEEEE. With 0 bases removed from V and 7 bases from J, the gap between germline ends came to 11 bases. The CDR3 has 14 residues. The chain's CDR3 is CASSLAGSQQPQHF. The CDR3 nucleotides read TGTGCCAGCAGCTTGGCCGGTTCCCAACAGCCCCAGCATTTT.

This clonotype came up a few times. This chain joins TRBV5-5 and TRBJ2-7, with TRBD1 matching over 7 bases. Germline CDR1 is SGHKS and CDR2 is YYEKEE (reference sequence). After removal of 0 bases from V and 4 bases from J, the junction contained 10 bases not matched to a gene. This CDR3 contains 16 residues. CDR3 sequence: CASSLAGTVVTYEQYF. The CDR3 region has the DNA TGTGCCAGCAGCTTGGCCGGGACAGTCGTGACATACGAGCAGTACTTC.

In this sample, this clonotype turned up a few times. V is TRBV29-1 and J is TRBJ2-7; D not certain. The germline V gene encodes CDR1 SQVTM and CDR2 ANQGSEA. The CDR3 runs to 12 residues. V shed 4 bases and J shed 2 bases, with 9 bases lying between them. The CDR3 nucleotides are TGCAGCGTTGTCCACAACCCCTACGAGCAGTACTTC. It yields the protein CSVVHNPYEQYF.

This clonotype was seen at least ten times. The chain uses TRBV11-2 and TRBJ2-1, with D tentatively TRBD2 (5 bases). The CDR3 is made up of 15 amino acids. Germline CDR1 SGHAT, CDR2 FQNNGV. V lost 9 bases and J lost 0, with 15 bases in between. This chain's CDR3 is CASTTSFRSYNEQFF. CDR3 DNA: TGTGCCAGTACCACTAGTTTCCGCTCCTACAATGAGCAGTTCTTC.

This clonotype has at least ten counts. The genes are TRBV5-1 and TRBJ2-2, with D possibly being TRBD1 (5 bases). Germline loops: CDR1 SGHRS, CDR2 YFSETQ. The CDR3 has 14 residues. The CDR3 sequence: CGTRNGQNTGELFF. The CDR3 DNA sequence: TGCGGGACACGGAACGGACAGAACACCGGGGAGCTGTTTTTT.

This clonotype has ten or more counts. V is TRBV29-1 and J is TRBJ1-2; D gene ambiguous. The CDR3 consists of 14 residues. The V end lost 2 bases, the J end lost 6 bases, and 16 bases lay between the germline ends. Germline V lookup: CDR1 SQVTM, CDR2 ANQGSEA. This CDR3 is CSVEYSQTFDGYTF. The CDR3 nucleotides are TGCAGCGTTGAATACAGTCAGACCTTTGATGGCTACACCTTC. The complete variable domain, with remaining parts taken from reference TRBV29-1 and TRBJ1-2, reads SAVISQKPSRDICQRGTSLTIQCQVDSQVTMMFWYRQQPGQSLTLIATANQGSEATYESGFVIDKFPISRPNLTFSTLTVSNMSPEDSSIYLCSVEYSQTFDGYTFGSGTRLTVV.

V and J are TRBV28 and TRBJ2-7; D is perhaps TRBD2 (5 bases). V gave up 4 bases and J gave up 1 base, with 11 bases separating them. This CDR3 is 14 amino acids long. Germline-derived CDR1 and CDR2 are MDHEN and SYDVKM. In DNA form, the CDR3 reads TGTGCCAGCAGTTCCGGAGGACCTTCCTACGAGCAGTACTTC. As protein: CASSSGGPSYEQYF.

The chain is built from TRBV2 and TRBJ2-6, with D possibly matching TRBD1 (6 bases). V lost 6 bases, J lost 2 bases, and 11 bases lay in between. Germline V lookup: CDR1 SNHLY, CDR2 FYNNEI. CDR3 length: 15 residues. CDR3 nucleotide sequence: TGTGCCAGCAGCTCAGGGGTCACTGGGGCCAACGTCCTGACTTTC. Protein sequence: CASSSGVTGANVLTF.

The sample holds many counts of this clonotype. V usage is TRBV7-2 and J usage is TRBJ2-2; 8 bases match TRBD1. The CDR3 is 15 amino acids. The V segment lost 4 bases and the J segment 7 bases; nucleotides outside the gene matches: 8. Germline V gene lookup returns CDR1 SGHTA and CDR2 FQGNSA. CDR3 DNA: TGTGCCAGCAGCTCCCAAACAGGGGGAGGCGGGGAGCTGTTTTTT. Translated: CASSSQTGGGGELFF.

This chain joins TRBV29-1 and TRBJ2-3; D possibly corresponds to TRBD2 (6 bases). The germline V gene has CDR1 SQVTM and CDR2 ANQGSEA. V lost 4 bases to trimming and J lost 2 bases, with 10 bases between them. CDR3 length equals 13 residues. Here the CDR3 DNA reads TGCAGCGTTGTTGCGGGGCTCACAGATACGCAGTATTTT. Its protein is CSVVAGLTDTQYF.